This T cell receptor (beta chain) was found in a study of T cells expressing NK-cell markers. The wider study: It was sorted CD3+CD56-NKG2C+, CD3+CD56+NKG2C- and CD3+CD56+NKG2C+ T cells that provided the TCR beta repertoires. General observations from the study: Nothing established the HCMV specificity of expanded NKG2C+ T cell clones. Where several donors were concerned, these clonotypes also led the CD3+CD56-NKG2C+ fraction.

5'RACE template switching with UMIs generated TCR beta cDNA. TCRdb reprocessed the 5' RACE reads and keeps a single row for each CDR3 protein, giving no DNA. The sample table sets out about 410,000 distinct CDR3 sequences. As concerns this clonotype: The antigen remains undetermined.

Germline CDR1 reads SQVTM; CDR2 reads ANQGSEA. This CDR3 contains 14 residues. Source material: blood T cells: a sorted CD56 or NKG2C T cell subset, CD4+ or CD8+ T cells, or bulk PBMC T cells (not recorded which). V and J are TRBV29-1 and TRBJ2-7; TCRdb proposes TRBD1, but this gene call is untestable without DNA. The sequence came from a woman between 50 and 59 years old in good health. CDR3 residues: CSATPLGQGYEQYF.